One sample yielded the 15 T cell receptor beta chains listed below, sequenced in a study of cytomegalovirus exposure and HLA in healthy donors. PCR employed 60 Vbeta and 13 Jbeta primers. TCRdb's copy holds only in-frame clones and misses some; the assay was immunoSEQ multiplex PCR. In the table there are more than 95,000 clones, around 60% of which are singletons. Sequencing used PBMCs. All receptors derive from a woman between 35 and 50 years old in good health and CMV-seropositive.

In its sample, this clone was seen a few times. CDR3 protein: CDNDWDYSNQPQHF. DNA of the CDR3: TGTGACAATGACTGGGACTATAGCAATCAGCCCCAGCATTTT. The rearrangement links TRBV7-7 to TRBJ1-5, with D possibly matching TRBD1 (5 bases). The CDR3 totals 14 residues. The germline CDR1 and CDR2 sequences are SSHAT and FNYEAQ (reference sequence).

The chain combines TRBV4-3 with TRBJ2-3; 9 nucleotides agree with TRBD2. The CDR3 is 19 amino acids. The V gene end was trimmed by 3 bases and the J gene end by 6 bases; junction bases not matched to a gene: 19. CDR1 is LGHNA and CDR2 is YSLEER in the germline V gene. In DNA, the CDR3 is TGCGCCAGCAGCCAGGGGGGGGGAGGTAGCGGGAGTCGGGCGGATACGCAGTATTTT. Amino acids: CASSQGGGGSGSRADTQYF.

J is TRBJ2-1 and V is TRBV6-6, with 7 bases that match TRBD2. This CDR3 region has 16 residues. The V and J ends lost 2 bases and 4 bases, in that order; junction bases with no gene match: 8. Germline assignment: CDR1 MNHNY and CDR2 SVGAGI (reference sequence). Here the CDR3 DNA reads TGTGCCAGCAGTTACACCCGCGGGAGCCCTTACAATGAGCAGTTCTTC. Its protein is CASSYTRGSPYNEQFF.

This clone was counted only a few times. In the same sample, other DNA sequences code for this CDR3. The chain employs TRBV27 and TRBJ2-7; D possibly corresponds to TRBD2 (6 bases). This CDR3 has 13 amino acids. Germline V gene lookup returns CDR1 MNHEY and CDR2 SMNVEV (reference sequence). Trimming cost V 2 bases and J 3 bases, with 8 bases left between them. CDR3 DNA: TGTGCCAGCAGTTTACAGGGAGGCTACGAGCAGTACTTC. It codes for CASSLQGGYEQYF.

J is TRBJ1-5 and V is TRBV6-1, with 10 nucleotides matching TRBD1. Germline loops: CDR1 MNHNS, CDR2 SASEGT. The CDR3 runs 19 residues. The ends lost 1 base at V and 2 bases at J; junction bases unmatched: 11. The CDR3 sequence: CASSEVSGTGVFRNQPQHF. In nucleotides, the CDR3 is TGTGCCAGCAGTGAAGTTTCCGGGACAGGGGTTTTTCGCAATCAGCCCCAGCATTTT.

The chain joins TRBV4-3 to TRBJ2-7, with D tentatively TRBD1 (6 bases). With 4 bases removed from V and 0 bases from J, the gap between germline ends came to 10 bases. CDR1 LGHNA and CDR2 YSLEER come from the germline V gene. The CDR3 runs 14 residues. CDR3 nucleotides: TGCGCCAGCAGCCCCACGACAGGCTCCTACGAGCAGTACTTC. Protein sequence: CASSPTTGSYEQYF.

This chain links TRBV28 with TRBJ1-1; no firm D call. With 7 bases removed from V and 1 base from J, the gap between germline ends came to 13 bases. The CDR3 covers 14 residues. In germline, CDR1 is MDHEN, CDR2 SYDVKM. CDR3 sequence (DNA): TGTGCCAGCAAAGTGAGAAGTAGGAACACTGAAGCTTTCTTT. This sequence encodes CASKVRSRNTEAFF.

The chain couples TRBV14 to TRBJ2-7; 10 nucleotides align to TRBD2. This CDR3 region has 16 residues. Germline values: CDR1 SGHDN, CDR2 FVKESK. V lost 1 base, J lost 2 bases, and 5 bases stayed unmatched. The CDR3 coding sequence is TGTGCCAGCAGCCAAGTAGGCAGCGGGAGGGCCTACGAGCAGTACTTC. It is translated as CASSQVGSGRAYEQYF. Based on the CDR3 plus reference TRBV14 and TRBJ2-7, the full variable domain is EAGVTQFPSHSVIEKGQTVTLRCDPISGHDNLYWYRRVMGKEIKFLLHFVKESKQDESGMPNNRFLAERTGGTYSTLKVQPAELEDSGVYFCASSQVGSGRAYEQYFGPGTRLTVT.

The chain's CDR3 is CASSSPPSDQETQYF. DNA of the CDR3: TGTGCCAGCAGCTCCCCCCCGAGCGACCAAGAGACCCAGTACTTC. The chain uses TRBV7-2 and TRBJ2-5; D remains unclear. Germline lookup yields CDR1 SGHTA and CDR2 FQGNSA. Trimming took off 4 bases at V and 0 bases at J, with 12 bases between the two ends. This CDR3 comprises 15 residues.

This clone occurred once. The rearrangement joins TRBV15 to TRBJ2-7, with D tentatively TRBD2 (6 bases). Per germline, CDR1 LNHNV and CDR2 YYDKDF (reference sequence). This CDR3 spans 19 amino acids. Trimming shortened V by 2 bases and J by 0 bases, and 23 bases separated the two germline ends. CDR3 in DNA: TGTGCCACCAGCAGATCCACCGGTGGAGCGGGTAGGAGCTCCTACGAGCAGTACTTC. It codes for CATSRSTGGAGRSSYEQYF.

A few counts support this clone. The CDR3, as DNA: TGTGCCGACCCAGACAGGGCTGGAGACACTGAAGCTTTCTTT. It encodes CADPDRAGDTEAFF. The chain joins TRBV2 to TRBJ1-1, with 7 nucleotides matching TRBD1. Germline lookup yields CDR1 SNHLY and CDR2 FYNNEI. CDR3 length equals 14 residues. V dropped 11 bases and J dropped 3; count of bases not matched to a gene: 12.

V usage is TRBV5-1 and J usage is TRBJ1-1; possibly TRBD1 for D (6 bases). V gave up 7 bases and J gave up 0 bases, with 10 bases separating them. The V gene's germline CDR1 is SGHRS and CDR2 YFSETQ. CDR3 size: 13 residues. CDR3 region: CASGGQLNTEAFF. CDR3 bases: TGCGCCAGCGGAGGACAGTTGAACACTGAAGCTTTCTTT.

In this sample, this clone turned up a few times. This chain uses TRBV6-6 with TRBJ1-2; 7 bases line up with TRBD1. Germline assignment: CDR1 MNHNY and CDR2 SVGAGI (reference sequence). The ends lost 0 bases at V and 10 bases at J; junction bases unmatched: 5. The CDR3 runs 13 residues. The chain's CDR3 is CASSYSTGLDYTF. CDR3 DNA sequence: TGTGCCAGCAGTTACTCGACAGGGTTGGACTACACCTTC.

This clone has just a few counts. The chain carries TRBV7-2 and TRBJ2-3; 8 bases are shared with TRBD2. The CDR3 is made up of 14 amino acids. After removal of 3 bases from V and 4 bases from J, the junction contained 3 bases not matched to a gene. Germline CDR1 SGHTA, CDR2 FQGNSA. This CDR3 reads CASSFGTSSDTQYF. The DNA of the CDR3 is TGTGCCAGCAGCTTCGGGACTAGTTCAGATACGCAGTATTTT.

The chain is built from TRBV19 and TRBJ2-1; TRBD1 matches 8 bases. The CDR3 has 15 residues. Trimming cost V 7 bases and J 10 bases; bases outside gene matches: 15. CDR1 is LNHDA and CDR2 is SQIVND in the germline V gene (reference sequence). The CDR3, as DNA: TGTGCCAGTACTTCAGGGGGCGCCATTGAAGGGGAGCAGTTCTTC. Protein sequence: CASTSGGAIEGEQFF. Looking up the rest from reference TRBV19 and TRBJ2-1 gives the full variable domain: DGGITQSPKYLFRKEGQNVTLSCEQNLNHDAMYWYRQDPGQGLRLIYYSQIVNDFQKGDIAEGYSVSREKKESFPLTVTSAQKNPTAFYLCASTSGGAIEGEQFFGPGTRLTVL.